This entry features one T cell receptor beta chain sequence. Many counts were recorded for this clonotype. The clone's antigen remains unknown. No base quality information exists; no much larger clone differs at one position. This sample is drawn from a study of T-cell reconstitution after alpha-beta-depleted transplantation in children listed by TCRdb under 2016. Background for the entire study: Using TCR repertoire profiling, the study quantitatively followed how T-cell immune reconstitution unfolded in children after TCRalphabeta/CD19-depleted allogeneic hematopoietic cell transplantation. The investigation overall reported the following: In some patients, the high TCRbeta diversity seen at day 60 was put down to recipient T cells and intrathymic progenitors that had survived conditioning. Apparently early alphabetaT-cell count recovery about two months after transplant reportedly relied on only several hundred rapidly expanded clones derived from non-depleted graft cells. Over subsequent months, a decline in hyperexpanded clone frequencies was noted, and after one year, T-cell counts and TCRbeta diversity were mostly ascribed to newly produced T cells.

Preparation of the library involved PCR. TCRdb lists the instrument as Illumina HiSeq 2500. Molecular barcoding was employed in the preparation of TCR libraries, with unique molecular identifiers being used to normalize TCRbeta repertoire quantification. TCRdb took the public reads, trimmed them with fastp at Q25, ran MiXCR for clone calling and kept in-frame beta chains. All rows with the same CDR3 protein become a single entry with the most common DNA and genes. Within this sample are 700,000 to 950,000 distinct CDR3 sequences, with roughly 15% of them counted one time only. Approximately 5% of the sample lies in the top ten. Explained via the paper, the treatment or condition label denotes: allogeneic hematopoietic cell transplantation with graft depleted of TCRalphabeta T cells and CD19 B cells. The transplant recipients were children given TCRalphabeta/CD19-depleted allogeneic hematopoietic cell grafts.

The sequence derives from a male patient younger than 18 who had a stem cell transplant for acute lymphoblastic leukemia, so the T cells may come from the graft donor. The input for sequencing was PBMCs, mostly from graft donor cells, taken 360 days after TCRalphabeta/CD19-depleted stem cell transplant.

This receptor carries the CDR3 CASRSRDRGSYEQYF. The DNA sequence is as follows: TGTGCCAGCAGGAGCCGGGACAGGGGTTCCTACGAGCAGTACTTC. Recombination linked TRBV6-1 to TRBJ2-7; 10 of the junction bases match TRBD1. The CDR3 measures 15 amino acids from cysteine to phenylalanine. The entry retains the CDR3 DNA only, 45 bases that are in frame from base 1. From the germline V gene, CDR1 is MNHNS and CDR2 is SASEGT. At the junction V is shortened by 6 bases and J by 1 base; bases outside the gene matches: 6.